This TCR beta chain was documented in a study of cytomegalovirus exposure and HLA in healthy donors. Study observations and caveats: Per a later analysis, HLA-associated TCR beta chains showed more clonal expansion than other, equally common TCR beta chains. Within an earlier analysis, most TCR beta V segments proved productive either about 90% or about 30% of the time. Highly shared sequence variants in one cluster were likely a sequencing artifact.

In nominal health when sampled, donors likely had unrecorded immune exposures nonetheless. It was with 60 Vbeta and 13 Jbeta primers that the PCR ran. TCRdb's table, derived via immunoSEQ multiplex PCR, lists solely in-frame clones and lacks some. The data contain 100,000 to 150,000 clones, around 72% of them singletons. Remarks on this clone: Antigen specificity is unknown.

Germline V lookup: CDR1 SGHRS, CDR2 YFSETQ. The CDR3 is 17 amino acids. The V segment lost 4 bases and the J segment 2 bases; nucleotides outside the gene matches: 7. This chain joins TRBV5-1 and TRBJ2-7; TRBD2 agrees at 15 bases. The sequence came from a man aged 25 to 40 in good health and CMV-seronegative. The sequenced sample was PBMCs. CDR3 in amino acids: CASSLGLAGGRAYEQYF. In nucleotides, the CDR3 is TGCGCCAGCAGCCTGGGACTAGCGGGGGGTCGCGCCTACGAGCAGTACTTC.